This is a list of T cell receptor beta chains from one sample in a study of T cell responses to AZD1222 COVID-19 vaccine. Some clones are missing from TCRdb's copy, which holds only in-frame ones; the method was immunoSEQ multiplex PCR. Here the sample spans about 150,000 clones, roughly 87% being singletons. The sequences come from peripheral blood, collected on day 0 of AZD1222 vaccination. The receptors here all came from an adult in good health. Each CDR3 is given with its conserved first and last residue. The order of the fields is J gene, V gene, D gene, clone size, CDR3 protein, CDR3 DNA. D genes are given only for firm matches. Clone size is shown for a subset of rows, as once, few, many or a class of expanded clone.

j_call: TRBJ2-7; v_call: TRBV6-2/TRBV6-3; d_call: .; clone_size: .; cdr3_aa: CASSPRGSASYEQYF; cdr3_nt: TGTGCCAGCAGCCCCCGGGGGTCCGCGTCCTACGAGCAGTACTTC
j_call: TRBJ2-6; v_call: TRBV5-5; d_call: .; clone_size: .; cdr3_aa: CASSLSLLSGANVLTF; cdr3_nt: TGTGCCAGCAGCTTAAGCCTCCTCTCTGGGGCCAACGTCCTGACTTTC
j_call: TRBJ1-2; v_call: TRBV6-5; d_call: .; clone_size: .; cdr3_aa: CASRAGVEGYGYTF; cdr3_nt: TGTGCCAGCAGGGCAGGGGTGGAAGGCTATGGCTACACCTTC
j_call: TRBJ2-7; v_call: TRBV19; d_call: TRBD2; clone_size: .; cdr3_aa: CASSRGLADEQYF; cdr3_nt: TGTGCCAGTAGTAGGGGACTAGCAGACGAGCAGTACTTC
j_call: TRBJ2-7; v_call: TRBV6-5; d_call: .; clone_size: .; cdr3_aa: CATGLMGEQYF; cdr3_nt: TGTGCCACAGGACTAATGGGCGAGCAGTACTTC
j_call: TRBJ2-7; v_call: TRBV18; d_call: .; clone_size: once; cdr3_aa: CASSPPDIYEQYF; cdr3_nt: TGTGCCAGCTCACCCCCTGACATCTACGAGCAGTACTTC
j_call: TRBJ1-2; v_call: TRBV5-4; d_call: TRBD1; clone_size: few; cdr3_aa: CASSRQSSGQGSHGYTF; cdr3_nt: TGTGCCAGCAGCCGACAATCCTCTGGACAGGGCAGTCATGGCTACACCTTC
j_call: TRBJ1-4; v_call: TRBV19; d_call: .; clone_size: once; cdr3_aa: CASSIRTAEKLFF; cdr3_nt: TGTGCCAGTAGTATTAGGACGGCTGAAAAACTGTTTTTT
j_call: TRBJ2-5; v_call: TRBV6-1; d_call: TRBD2; clone_size: .; cdr3_aa: CASSEALGTSGLEETQYF; cdr3_nt: TGTGCCAGCAGTGAAGCGCTCGGAACTAGCGGGTTGGAGGAGACCCAGTACTTC
j_call: TRBJ2-7; v_call: TRBV5-6; d_call: .; clone_size: .; cdr3_aa: CASSYLGIASYEQYF; cdr3_nt: TGTGCCAGCAGCTACTTGGGGATAGCCTCCTACGAGCAGTACTTC
j_call: TRBJ1-2; v_call: TRBV5-6; d_call: .; clone_size: .; cdr3_aa: CASSQWGANYGYTF; cdr3_nt: TGTGCCAGCAGCCAGTGGGGTGCTAACTATGGCTACACCTTC
j_call: TRBJ2-7; v_call: TRBV5-6; d_call: .; clone_size: .; cdr3_aa: CASSENTLQAREQYF; cdr3_nt: TGTGCCAGCTCTGAAAACACACTACAGGCGAGGGAGCAGTACTTC
j_call: TRBJ2-7; v_call: TRBV27; d_call: TRBD2; clone_size: .; cdr3_aa: CASSRGTRAYEQYF; cdr3_nt: TGTGCCAGCAGTCGGGGGACTAGAGCCTACGAGCAGTACTTC
j_call: TRBJ2-7; v_call: TRBV11-2; d_call: TRBD2; clone_size: .; cdr3_aa: CASSPRGGTSGSPYEQYF; cdr3_nt: TGTGCCAGCAGCCCTCGAGGAGGGACTAGCGGGAGCCCCTACGAGCAGTACTTC
j_call: TRBJ2-7; v_call: TRBV28; d_call: .; clone_size: .; cdr3_aa: CASSLSVEVGGFYEQYF; cdr3_nt: TGTGCCAGCAGTTTATCCGTCGAGGTGGGCGGATTTTACGAGCAGTACTTC
j_call: TRBJ1-1; v_call: TRBV10-3; d_call: .; clone_size: .; cdr3_aa: CAISGSFGVGIANTEAFF; cdr3_nt: TGTGCCATCAGTGGCAGTTTTGGAGTCGGGATAGCGAACACTGAAGCTTTCTTT
j_call: TRBJ1-1; v_call: TRBV19; d_call: TRBD1; clone_size: .; cdr3_aa: CASSSGTGGNTEAFF; cdr3_nt: TGTGCCAGTAGCTCCGGGACAGGGGGTAACACTGAAGCTTTCTTT
j_call: TRBJ2-7; v_call: TRBV6-5; d_call: .; clone_size: .; cdr3_aa: CAGNRGNEQYF; cdr3_nt: TGTGCCGGAAATCGGGGTAACGAGCAGTACTTC
j_call: TRBJ1-1; v_call: TRBV29-1; d_call: .; clone_size: .; cdr3_aa: CSALRQGPAEAFF; cdr3_nt: TGCAGCGCCTTACGCCAGGGTCCGGCTGAAGCTTTCTTT
j_call: TRBJ1-2; v_call: TRBV12-3/TRBV12-4; d_call: .; clone_size: .; cdr3_aa: CASSFRAGPGYTF; cdr3_nt: TGTGCCAGCAGTTTCCGTGCAGGGCCAGGCTACACCTTC
j_call: TRBJ1-5; v_call: TRBV2; d_call: .; clone_size: .; cdr3_aa: CASRHLDRPGNQPQHF; cdr3_nt: TGTGCCAGCAGGCACTTGGACAGACCGGGGAATCAGCCCCAGCATTTT
j_call: TRBJ2-6; v_call: TRBV2; d_call: .; clone_size: .; cdr3_aa: CASSQTGSGGANVLTF; cdr3_nt: TGTGCCAGCAGCCAAACAGGGAGCGGTGGGGCCAACGTCCTGACTTTC
j_call: TRBJ2-7; v_call: TRBV4-1; d_call: .; clone_size: .; cdr3_aa: CASSQGVGGATYEQYF; cdr3_nt: TGCGCCAGCAGCCAAGGGGTCGGGGGAGCGACCTACGAGCAGTACTTC
j_call: TRBJ1-1; v_call: TRBV15; d_call: .; clone_size: .; cdr3_aa: CATSRDPGGANTEAFF; cdr3_nt: TGTGCCACCAGCAGAGATCCCGGAGGGGCGAACACTGAAGCTTTCTTT
j_call: TRBJ1-5; v_call: TRBV2; d_call: .; clone_size: .; cdr3_aa: CASSAYRDSNQPQHF; cdr3_nt: TGTGCCAGCAGCGCTTACAGGGATAGCAATCAGCCCCAGCATTTT
j_call: TRBJ1-1; v_call: TRBV7-6; d_call: TRBD1; clone_size: few; cdr3_aa: CASSPQGGMNTEAFF; cdr3_nt: TGTGCCAGCAGCCCCCAGGGGGGGATGAACACTGAAGCTTTCTTT
j_call: TRBJ2-7; v_call: TRBV6-6; d_call: TRBD2; clone_size: .; cdr3_aa: CASSSSSGRAYEQYF; cdr3_nt: TGTGCCAGCAGTTCTTCTAGCGGGAGGGCCTACGAGCAGTACTTC
j_call: TRBJ1-1; v_call: TRBV4-1; d_call: .; clone_size: .; cdr3_aa: CASSQDPALGTEAFF; cdr3_nt: TGCGCCAGCAGCCAAGATCCCGCCTTGGGTACTGAAGCTTTCTTT
j_call: TRBJ1-1; v_call: TRBV9; d_call: .; clone_size: .; cdr3_aa: CASSVGRLNTEAFF; cdr3_nt: TGTGCCAGCAGCGTAGGACGCCTGAACACTGAAGCTTTCTTT
j_call: TRBJ2-7; v_call: TRBV3-1/TRBV3-2; d_call: .; clone_size: .; cdr3_aa: CASSQRLSYEQYF; cdr3_nt: TGTGCCAGCAGCCAACGGCTTTCCTACGAGCAGTACTTC
j_call: TRBJ2-7; v_call: TRBV28; d_call: TRBD2; clone_size: .; cdr3_aa: CASSLSGGRAYEQYF; cdr3_nt: TGTGCCAGCAGTTTATCTGGCGGGAGGGCCTACGAGCAGTACTTC
j_call: TRBJ2-7; v_call: TRBV5-6; d_call: .; clone_size: .; cdr3_aa: CASSLTGSSYEQYF; cdr3_nt: TGTGCCAGCAGCTTGACAGGGAGCTCCTACGAGCAGTACTTC
j_call: TRBJ2-3; v_call: TRBV7-9; d_call: TRBD2; clone_size: .; cdr3_aa: CASSPPGLALSVDYYTQYF; cdr3_nt: TGTGCCAGCAGCCCGCCGGGACTAGCCCTTTCCGTCGACTACTATACGCAGTATTTT
j_call: TRBJ1-2; v_call: TRBV18; d_call: .; clone_size: .; cdr3_aa: CASSDTGMSGYTF; cdr3_nt: TGTGCCAGCTCGGACACAGGGATGAGTGGCTACACCTTC
j_call: TRBJ2-2; v_call: TRBV3-1/TRBV3-2; d_call: .; clone_size: .; cdr3_aa: CASSAFESNTGELFF; cdr3_nt: TGTGCCAGCAGCGCTTTCGAGTCAAACACCGGGGAGCTGTTTTTT